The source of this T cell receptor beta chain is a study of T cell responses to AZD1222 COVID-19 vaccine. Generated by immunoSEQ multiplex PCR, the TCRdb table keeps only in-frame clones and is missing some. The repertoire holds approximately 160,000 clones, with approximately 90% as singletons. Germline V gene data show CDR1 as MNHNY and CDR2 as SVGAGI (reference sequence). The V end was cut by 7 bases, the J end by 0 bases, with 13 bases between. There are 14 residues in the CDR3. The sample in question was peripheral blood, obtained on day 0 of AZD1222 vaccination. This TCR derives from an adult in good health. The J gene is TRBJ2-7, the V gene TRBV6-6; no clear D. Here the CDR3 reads CASKLRQSSYEQYF. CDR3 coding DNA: TGTGCCAGCAAATTGAGGCAAAGCTCCTACGAGCAGTACTTC.